These 27 T cell receptor beta chains were all obtained from the same sample, sequenced in a study of tumor and adjacent non-tumor tissue in lung cancer. Three rounds of nested PCR, following a modified ARM-PCR protocol, produced the TCRbeta library. TCRdb recomputed calls from the multiplex PCR reads with MiXCR, one row per CDR3 protein. The data contain just over 200,000 distinct CDR3 sequences, about two thirds of them singletons. No cell sorting was done before RNA was extracted from the tissue. Sequenced: lung tumor tissue. The receptors were gathered from a man between 60 and 70 years old with non-small cell lung cancer.

Ten or more counts support this clonotype. The chain is built from TRBV20-1 and TRBJ1-1; D unresolved. V was clipped by 1 base and J by 0 bases, with 0 bases between them. Germline V gene data show CDR1 as DFQATT and CDR2 as SNEGSKA (reference sequence). The CDR3 has 11 amino acids. This CDR3 reads CSARVNTEAFF. The CDR3, as DNA: TGCAGTGCTAGAGTGAACACTGAAGCTTTCTTT.

In this sample, this clonotype turned up a few times. A much larger clonotype is one base distant, so this may be a read error. The chain recombines TRBV11-2 with TRBJ1-1, with 8 bases identical to TRBD1. The CDR3 extends over 13 amino acids. CDR1 is SGHAT, CDR2 FQNNGV, per germline. The CDR3 reads CVSSTQGATEAFF. Here the CDR3 DNA reads TGTGTCAGCAGTACCCAGGGGGCCACTGAAGCTTTCTTT. The full variable domain, with the rest looked up from reference TRBV11-2 and TRBJ1-1, is EAGVAQSPRYKIIEKRQSVAFWCNPISGHATLYWYQQILGQGPKLLIQFQNNGVVDDSQLPKDRFSAERLKGVDSTLKIQPAKLEDSAVYLCVSSTQGATEAFFGQGTRLTVV.

As for this clonotype: One junction end disagrees with the germline gene, perhaps due to a read error. This chain links TRBV6-5 with TRBJ2-5; D is undetermined. This CDR3 is built from 11 residues. Germline CDR1 reads MNHEY; CDR2 reads SVGAGI. The CDR3 coding sequence is TGTGCCGGCAGTTACCGGAAGACCCAGTACTTC. It codes for CAGSYRKTQYF.

Points on this clonotype: A much bigger clone sits one base away, suggesting this may be a read error. CDR3 residues: CTSSDSGLTGRHEQYF. The DNA of the CDR3 is TGTACCAGCAGTGATAGTGGTTTGACAGGGCGGCACGAGCAGTACTTC. V and J are TRBV6-1 and TRBJ2-7; 7 bases map to TRBD1. The CDR3 contains 16 residues. Germline-derived CDR1 and CDR2 are MNHNS and SASEGT.

For this clonotype: The junction does not match germline at one end; this may be a read error. The CDR3 here is CSVPLGLDEQYF. The CDR3 DNA follows: TGCAGCGTACCGCTCGGACTGGACGAGCAATACTTC. The chain links TRBV29-1 to TRBJ2-7, with D maybe TRBD2 (5 bases). The CDR3 totals 12 residues. The germline V gene has CDR1 SQVTM and CDR2 ANQGSEA.

With regard to this clonotype: An end of the junction differs from the germline gene, which may be a read error. The chain carries TRBV6-1 and TRBJ2-4; 9 bases are a match to TRBD1. CDR1 is MNHNS and CDR2 is SASEGT in the germline V gene. This CDR3 has 16 residues. CDR3 coding DNA: TGTGCCAGCAGTTCCACGGGACAGGGATGGGAAAACATTGAGTACTTC. As protein: CASSSTGQGWENIEYF.

With respect to this clonotype: No conserved phenylalanine or tryptophan ends this CDR3, so it is likely a read error. The rearrangement links TRBV11-2 to TRBJ2-5; TRBD1 aligns across 8 bases. Germline CDR1 and CDR2: SGHAT and FQNNGV. V lost 3 bases to trimming and J lost 5 bases; unmatched junction nucleotides: 8. This CDR3 comprises 15 residues. The CDR3 DNA is TGTGCCAGCAGCTTGGACAGGGTGGGCGTGGAGACCCAGTACTAC. Protein sequence: CASSLDRVGVETQYY.

About this clonotype: Relative to the germline gene, one junction end is altered; a read error may explain this. This chain links TRBV12-3 or TRBV12-4 with TRBJ2-3; TRBD2 matches 13 bases. The CDR3 totals 15 residues. CDR3 nucleotide sequence: TGCACCAGCACAGGGACTAGCGGGGACACAGATATGCAGTATTTT. Translated, it gives CTSTGTSGDTDMQYF.

The CDR3 DNA sequence: TGTGCCAGCAGTTTACTCGGGACAGGGTTCGGTACGCAGTATTTT. Encoded protein: CASSLLGTGFGTQYF. V is TRBV28 and J is TRBJ2-3; 9 bases fit TRBD1. The germline V gene has CDR1 MDHEN and CDR2 SYDVKM. The CDR3 loop spans 15 amino acids. J was trimmed by 8 bases and V by 2 bases; bases with no gene match: 8.

The V and J genes are TRBV29-1 and TRBJ2-4; 7 bases fit TRBD1. This CDR3 has 13 residues. Germline assignment: CDR1 SQVTM and CDR2 ANQGSEA. V was clipped by 6 bases and J by 6 bases; unmatched bases: 8. The CDR3 DNA follows: TGCAGCGTATCCCCCCGGACAGGAAACATTCAGTACTTC. Its translation is CSVSPRTGNIQYF.

Comment on this clonotype: The junction departs from the called germline gene at one end, perhaps through a read error. This rearrangement joins TRBV11-2 to TRBJ2-5; TRBD1 matches 7 bases. The CDR3 loop spans 14 amino acids. Germline V gene lookup returns CDR1 SGHAT and CDR2 FQNNGV. As DNA, the CDR3 is TGCGCCAAGAGCTCCGGACAGGTTCTGGAGACCCAGTACTTC. Translation gives CAKSSGQVLETQYF. Drawing the rest from reference TRBV11-2 and TRBJ2-5, the complete variable domain is EAGVAQSPRYKIIEKRQSVAFWCNPISGHATLYWYQQILGQGPKLLIQFQNNGVVDDSQLPKDRFSAERLKGVDSTLKIQPAKLEDSAVYLCAKSSGQVLETQYFGPGTRLLVL.

In the case of this clonotype: One end of the junction is discordant with germline, which a read error may explain. This chain joins TRBV12-5 and TRBJ2-1; 12 bases line up with TRBD1. Germline V CDR1 and CDR2: LGHNT, FRNRAP. This CDR3 is built from 16 residues. The CDR3 region is CVSGLGLGTGGSEQFF. CDR3 sequence (DNA): TGTGTTAGTGGTTTGGGCCTGGGGACAGGGGGCAGTGAGCAGTTCTTC.

Turning to this clonotype: At one end, the junction sequence differs from germline, possibly due to a read error. The rearrangement links TRBV7-9 to TRBJ2-7, with D tentatively TRBD2 (5 bases). The germline gives CDR1 SEHNR, CDR2 FQNEAQ (reference sequence). There are 14 residues in the CDR3. For the CDR3, the DNA is TGTGCCAGCAGCCCACTAGGTTTTTACTACGTGCAGTACTTC. This codes for CASSPLGFYYVQYF.

Comment on this clonotype: This may stem from a read error, because a much larger clone lies one nucleotide away. The chain recombines TRBV20-1 with TRBJ1-2; 7 nucleotides align to TRBD1. Per the germline V gene, CDR1 is DFQATT and CDR2 is SNEGSKA (reference sequence). This CDR3 has 13 amino acids. The junction had 7 bases not matched to a gene; V was cut back by 3 bases and J by 6 bases. The CDR3 region is CSASRDSVDGYTF. The CDR3 DNA is TGCAGTGCTAGTAGGGACAGTGTTGATGGCTACACCTTC.

This clonotype was recorded a few times. This sequence may be a read error, since a much larger clone differs from it by one base. V and J are TRBV20-1 and TRBJ1-1; D gene unclear. From germline, CDR1 is DFQATT and CDR2 SNEGSKA (reference sequence). The CDR3 spans 10 residues. The chain's CDR3 is CSTRDWEAFF. In nucleotides, the CDR3 is TGCAGTACTAGAGATTGGGAGGCTTTCTTT.

This rearrangement joins TRBV6-1 to TRBJ2-7; D gene unclear. Germline V gives CDR1 MNHNS, CDR2 SASEGT. The CDR3 sequence is 14 residues long. V was shortened by 2 bases and J by 5 bases, with 13 bases between the two germline ends. CDR3 coding DNA: TGTGCCAGCAGTGAATATGTGGGAAACAACGAGCAGTACTTC. Amino acid sequence: CASSEYVGNNEQYF.

Note on this clonotype: A read error may produce the germline difference seen at one junction end. The chain recombines TRBV20-1 with TRBJ2-5; 8 bases fit TRBD1. The CDR3 has 17 amino acids. Germline loops: CDR1 DFQATT, CDR2 SNEGSKA (reference sequence). The CDR3: CSARVTRDRQIQETQHF. CDR3 nucleotides: TGCAGTGCTAGAGTCACGAGGGACAGGCAAATCCAAGAGACCCAGCACTTC.

This CDR3 reads CASASTAVDTQYF. The DNA for the CDR3 is TGTGCCAGTGCCTCGACGGCGGTTGATACGCAGTATTTT. The chain combines TRBV6-6 with TRBJ2-3; no clear D. V gave up 9 bases and J gave up 6 bases, with 16 bases separating them. Germline CDR1 is MNHNY and CDR2 is SVGAGI (reference sequence). This CDR3 has 13 residues.

Only one count was recorded for this clonotype. One junction end disagrees with the germline gene, perhaps due to a read error. V is TRBV20-1 and J is TRBJ2-1; 10 nucleotides agree with TRBD2. Germline V gene lookup returns CDR1 DFQATT and CDR2 SNEGSKA (reference sequence). This CDR3 has 14 residues. The CDR3, as DNA: TGCAGTGTCTCAGCGGGAGGGATTTACAATGAGCGGGTCTTC. Amino acids: CSVSAGGIYNERVF.

On this clonotype: A much larger clone lies one base from this, so it may be a read error. V and J are TRBV11-3 and TRBJ2-3; possible D gene TRBD2, 6 bases. This CDR3 contains 14 residues. CDR1 is SGHNT, CDR2 YENEEA, per germline. CDR3 in amino acids: CAGSLHAGTDTQYF. The CDR3 bases are TGTGCCGGCAGCTTGCACGCGGGAACAGATACGCAGTATTTT.

With regard to this clonotype: Without the conserved terminal phenylalanine or tryptophan, this CDR3 likely stems from a read error. The V and J genes are TRBV11-1 and TRBJ2-7, with a possible D match to TRBD2 (5 bases). Germline V CDR1 and CDR2: SGHAT, FQDESV (reference sequence). The CDR3 is made up of 16 amino acids. DNA for the CDR3: TGTGCCAGCAGCATAGCGATTCGTGACAACTCCTACGAACAGTACTTA. Its protein product is CASSIAIRDNSYEQYL.

Turning to this clonotype: One end of the junction fails to match germline, which may point to a read error. The V and J genes are TRBV11-3 and TRBJ2-1; D is possibly TRBD1 (6 bases). Germline CDR1 is SGHNT and CDR2 is YENEEA. The CDR3 loop spans 15 amino acids. The CDR3, as DNA: TGTGACAGCAGCCTCACTACCGGGACAAGGAATGAGCAGTTCTTC. The encoded protein is CDSSLTTGTRNEQFF.

Comment on this clonotype: This could be a read error, since a much larger clone is one nucleotide away. This chain uses TRBV20-1 with TRBJ2-7, with 7 bases matching TRBD1. The trim removed 3 bases at V and 3 bases at J, leaving 17 bases unmatched. The CDR3 contains 17 residues. CDR1 and CDR2 (germline): DFQATT, SNEGSKA (reference sequence). The CDR3, as DNA: TGCAGTGCTAGGCAGGGGGTTCGTAGCGCCGGCTACTACGAGCAGTACTTC. As protein: CSARQGVRSAGYYEQYF.

As for this clonotype: The conserved phenylalanine or tryptophan normally closing the CDR3 is absent here, so this likely arose from a read error. CDR3: CASSQDWDPLKEAFL. For the CDR3, the DNA is TGCGCCAGTAGCCAAGATTGGGATCCGCTCAAAGAAGCTTTCCTT. V is TRBV4-1 and J is TRBJ1-1; D gene uncertain. The CDR3 spans 15 residues. From germline, CDR1 is MGHRA and CDR2 YSYEKL.

CDR3 bases: TGTGCCAGCAGCGTAGACCCCGGTGGCGGGGAGCTGTTTTTT. Its protein is CASSVDPGGGELFF. The gene calls are TRBV9 and TRBJ2-2; no definite D call. Trimming took 0 bases from V and 7 from J, leaving 10 bases between them. Germline values: CDR1 SGDLS, CDR2 YYNGEE. The CDR3 loop spans 14 amino acids.

This clonotype was seen a few times. This may be a read error: a much more frequent sequence differs by one nucleotide. The V and J genes are TRBV20-1 and TRBJ1-4; 8 bases are a match to TRBD1. The CDR3 length is 14 residues. With 5 bases clipped from V and 8 bases from J, the junction kept 10 bases outside the gene matches. The germline V gene encodes CDR1 DFQATT and CDR2 SNEGSKA (reference sequence). The CDR3 here is CSAWTGSTGEKLFF. The DNA for the CDR3 is TGCAGTGCTTGGACAGGGAGCACGGGAGAAAAACTGTTTTTT.

As regards this clonotype: Sequence at one end of the junction differs from germline and may be a read error. This chain links TRBV12-3 or TRBV12-4 with TRBJ2-3; TRBD2 matches at 9 bases. The CDR3 contains 16 residues. CDR3 sequence: CASSIARSGGTDTQYF. Here the CDR3 DNA reads TGTGCCAGCAGTATAGCGCGGAGCGGGGGGACAGATACGCAATATTTT.